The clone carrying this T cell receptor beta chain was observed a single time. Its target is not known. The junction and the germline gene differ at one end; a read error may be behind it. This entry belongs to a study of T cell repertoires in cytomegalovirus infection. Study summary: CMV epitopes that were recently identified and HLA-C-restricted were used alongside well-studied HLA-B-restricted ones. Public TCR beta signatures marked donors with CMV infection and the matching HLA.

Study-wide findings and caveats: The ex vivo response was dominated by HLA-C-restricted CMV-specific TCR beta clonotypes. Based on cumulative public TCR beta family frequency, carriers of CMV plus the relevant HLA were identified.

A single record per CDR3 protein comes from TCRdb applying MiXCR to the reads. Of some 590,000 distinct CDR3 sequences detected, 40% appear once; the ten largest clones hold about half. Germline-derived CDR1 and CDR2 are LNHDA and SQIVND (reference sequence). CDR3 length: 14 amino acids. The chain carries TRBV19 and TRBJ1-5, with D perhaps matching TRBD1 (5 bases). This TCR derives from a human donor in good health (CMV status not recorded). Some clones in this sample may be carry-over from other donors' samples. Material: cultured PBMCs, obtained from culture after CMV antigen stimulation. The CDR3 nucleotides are TGTGCCAGTAGTGTGGGTCTGGACAATAAGCCCCAGCATTTT. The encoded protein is CASSVGLDNKPQHF.